The present entry profiles one T cell receptor (beta chain) with its context. Antigen unknown. The data were produced by immunoSEQ multiplex PCR, yet TCRdb's version contains in-frame clones alone and is incomplete. The sample shows 70,000 to 95,000 clones, around 93% of them seen only once. This record comes from a study of T cell responses to AZD1222 COVID-19 vaccine. Study-level points and caveats: Reportedly, nearly half of unique spike TCRs recognized epitopes outside B.1.351/B.1.1.7 mutations.

The receptor was isolated from an adult who received the AZD1222 COVID-19 vaccine. The sample consisted of peripheral blood, taken 28 days after the second AZD1222 dose.

CDR3 nucleotide sequence: TGTGCCAGCAGTTACGGGGTGGACAGAGGCAACGTCCTGACTTTC. Amino acid sequence: CASSYGVDRGNVLTF. This chain links TRBV6-2 or TRBV6-3 with TRBJ2-6, with D perhaps TRBD1 (6 bases). V lost 2 bases, J lost 9 bases, and 14 bases lay in between. Germline V gene data show CDR1 as MNHEY and CDR2 as SVGEGT. The CDR3 covers 15 residues.